These 11 T cell receptor beta chains originate from one sample sequenced in a study of radiation and T cells in renal cell carcinoma (TCRdb year 2020). Per the publication, the time point label means: baseline pretreatment blood. The treatment or condition label, as the study defines it: 15 Gy SBRT to primary tumor, nephrectomy 4 weeks later. The protocol used for the library was the immunoSEQ multiplex PCR assay. TCRdb mirrors the immuneACCESS table, restricted to in-frame sequences. Some clones are absent from its copies; in checked studies, under half trace to an unresolved V gene, and the reason for the others is unknown. The sample table records about 150,000 clones; 88% of these occur just once. The ten largest account for roughly 4% of the sample. The input for sequencing was blood, taken from a patient whose treatment included radiotherapy and nephrectomy. These receptors were collected from a woman in her sixties or seventies with renal cell carcinoma.

This clone was recorded only once. CDR3 in amino acids: CSVEGETRSTDTQYF. CDR3 nucleotide sequence: TGCAGCGTTGAAGGAGAGACACGAAGCACAGATACGCAGTATTTT. V usage is TRBV29-1 and J usage is TRBJ2-3; no reliable D call. This CDR3 region has 15 residues. With 1 base removed from V and 0 bases from J, the gap between germline ends came to 11 bases. Germline V gives CDR1 SQVTM, CDR2 ANQGSEA.

The J gene is TRBJ1-5, the V gene TRBV28; tentative D call: TRBD1 (6 bases). The germline V and J ends were trimmed by 5 bases and 11 bases, with 10 bases remaining between them. The CDR3 length is 11 residues. Germline CDR1 MDHEN, CDR2 SYDVKM. The DNA for the CDR3 is TGTGCCAGCAGTAGGGGGGGAGCCCAGCATTTT. Translated, it gives CASSRGGAQHF.

A remark on this clone: The identical CDR3 is also encoded by other nucleotide sequences in the sample. The CDR3 coding sequence is TGCGCCAGCAGCCCCGGGGACCAAGAGACCCAGTACTTC. Translating it yields CASSPGDQETQYF. This chain connects TRBV5-1 to TRBJ2-5, with D perhaps matching TRBD2 (5 bases). This CDR3 is built from 13 residues. Germline loops: CDR1 SGHRS, CDR2 YFSETQ. V lost 4 bases to trimming and J lost 0 bases, with 7 bases between them. Complete variable domain (other parts from reference TRBV5-1 and TRBJ2-5): KAGVTQTPRYLIKTRGQQVTLSCSPISGHRSVSWYQQTPGQGLQFLFEYFSETQRNKGNFPGRFSGRQFSNSRSEMNVSTLELGDSALYLCASSPGDQETQYFGPGTRLLVL.

The chain employs TRBV30 and TRBJ1-1, with D perhaps TRBD1 (5 bases). The CDR3 spans 13 residues. V lost 3 bases to trimming and J lost 1 base, with 9 bases between them. Germline V lookup: CDR1 GTSNPN, CDR2 SVGIG (reference sequence). CDR3 sequence (DNA): TGTGCCTGGAGCAGTGACAGGAACACTGAAGCTTTCTTT. This encodes CAWSSDRNTEAFF.

V is TRBV30 and J is TRBJ2-4, with D possibly being TRBD1 (6 bases). CDR1 and CDR2 (germline): GTSNPN, SVGIG (reference sequence). This CDR3 contains 16 residues. V was shortened by 0 bases and J by 1 base, with 13 bases between the two germline ends. The CDR3 DNA sequence: TGTGCCTGGAGTGTACAACAGGGTCGGGCCAAAAACATTCAGTACTTC. Translating it yields CAWSVQQGRAKNIQYF.

V and J are TRBV5-1 and TRBJ1-1, with 7 bases aligning to TRBD1. Trimming cost V 1 base and J 0 bases; bases outside gene matches: 9. Germline lookup yields CDR1 SGHRS and CDR2 YFSETQ. The CDR3 contains 17 residues. Here the CDR3 reads CASSLRQGGIMNTEAFF. The CDR3 bases are TGCGCCAGCAGCTTGAGACAGGGTGGGATCATGAACACTGAAGCTTTCTTT.

This chain connects TRBV5-4 to TRBJ2-4; D ambiguous. V was pared by 9 bases and J by 0 bases, with 10 bases between. Germline values: CDR1 SGHNT, CDR2 YYREEE (reference sequence). The CDR3 sequence is 13 residues long. The CDR3: CATSTLAKNIQYF. CDR3 coding DNA: TGTGCCACCTCGACCCTAGCCAAAAACATTCAGTACTTC.

This rearrangement joins TRBV7-2 to TRBJ1-6, with D perhaps matching TRBD1 (5 bases). This CDR3 has 13 amino acids. The germline V and J ends were trimmed by 5 bases and 10 bases, with 12 bases remaining between them. Germline V CDR1 and CDR2: SGHTA, FQGNSA. The CDR3 sequence is CASSGGVGSPLHF. CDR3 DNA: TGTGCCAGCAGCGGGGGGGTTGGCTCACCCCTCCACTTT.

V usage is TRBV11-2 and J usage is TRBJ2-2; D might be TRBD1 (5 bases). This CDR3 has 14 amino acids. CDR1 is SGHAT, CDR2 FQNNGV, per germline. Trimming took off 8 bases at V and 7 bases at J, with 17 bases between the two ends. In DNA form, the CDR3 reads TGTGCCAGCCACTATCTCGACAGAAGCGGGGAGCTGTTTTTT. It codes for CASHYLDRSGELFF.

This clone showed up just a few times. The V and J genes are TRBV5-4 and TRBJ1-5, with unresolved D. With 0 bases removed from V and 0 bases from J, the gap between germline ends came to 10 bases. The CDR3 has 16 residues. CDR1 and CDR2 (germline): SGHNT, YYREEE (reference sequence). The CDR3 loop reads CASSLEHANSNQPQHF. Here the CDR3 DNA reads TGTGCCAGCAGCTTGGAACACGCCAATAGCAATCAGCCCCAGCATTTT.

The CDR3 sequence: CASSRGSGNTIYF. The CDR3, as DNA: TGTGCCAGCAGCAGGGGGTCTGGAAACACCATATATTTT. The gene calls are TRBV11-3 and TRBJ1-3; tentative D call: TRBD1 (6 bases). The CDR3 runs 13 residues. V lost 5 bases and J lost 1, with 6 bases in between. Germline values: CDR1 SGHNT, CDR2 YENEEA.